The subject of this entry is one T cell receptor beta chain. Original analysis: Amplification of reference gene primers was used by the study to estimate nucleated cell counts. Only in-frame clones appear in the TCRdb table, and some are missing; sequencing was by immunoSEQ multiplex PCR. The D gene and trimming were derived from the DNA, and the V and J assignments and clone size from that table. The repertoire holds about 58,000 clones, with approximately 90% as singletons. This sample is part of a study of blood T cell repertoires in COVID-19. Overall study: The United States, Italy and Spain supplied acute and convalescent COVID-19 samples.

V shed 7 bases, J shed 0 bases, and the junction held 11 bases outside the gene matches. The germline CDR1 and CDR2 sequences are LGHNT and FRNRAP. This CDR3 has 17 amino acids. The clonotype comes from a man in his 60s with acute or convalescent COVID-19. Sequencing used peripheral blood. The gene calls are TRBV12-5 and TRBJ2-2; TRBD2 matches at 7 bases. For the CDR3, the DNA is TGTGCTAGTGCCTTACACGGACTAGTCGCGAACACCGGGGAGCTGTTTTTT. Translated, it gives CASALHGLVANTGELFF.